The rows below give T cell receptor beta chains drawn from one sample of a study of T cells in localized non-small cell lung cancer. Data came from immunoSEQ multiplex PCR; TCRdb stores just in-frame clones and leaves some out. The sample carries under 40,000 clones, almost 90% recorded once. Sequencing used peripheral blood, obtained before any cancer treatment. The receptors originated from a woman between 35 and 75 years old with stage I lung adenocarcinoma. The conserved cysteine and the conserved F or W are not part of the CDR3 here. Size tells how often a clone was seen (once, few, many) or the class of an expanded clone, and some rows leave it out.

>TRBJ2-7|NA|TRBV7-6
ASSPGGYEQY
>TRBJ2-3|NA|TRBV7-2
ASMRWDTQY
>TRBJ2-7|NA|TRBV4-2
ASSPARGYEQY
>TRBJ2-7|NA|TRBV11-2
ASSLHETASYEQY
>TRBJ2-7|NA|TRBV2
ASSEQLASPYEQY
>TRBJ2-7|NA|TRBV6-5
ASSAGHPYEQY
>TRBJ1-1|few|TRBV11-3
ASSLTAMNTEAF
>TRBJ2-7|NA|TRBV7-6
ASSPGTGGAYEQY
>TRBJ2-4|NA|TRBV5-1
ASSLFRGTKNIQY
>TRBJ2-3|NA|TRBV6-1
ASNPSGGGQDTQY
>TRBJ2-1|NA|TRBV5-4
ASSLDSGGAGEQF
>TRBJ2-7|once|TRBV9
ASSRANSYEQY
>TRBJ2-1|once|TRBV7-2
ASSLVWGAGNEQF
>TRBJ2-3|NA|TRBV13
ASSFPRLATDTQY
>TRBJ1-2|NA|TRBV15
ATSRDKTYT
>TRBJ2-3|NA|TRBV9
ASRSSGDTQY
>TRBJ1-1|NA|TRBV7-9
ASSQSSTALNTEAF
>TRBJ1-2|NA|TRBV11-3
ASSPFIGGGDCGYT
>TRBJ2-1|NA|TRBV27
ASRDRQSYNEQF
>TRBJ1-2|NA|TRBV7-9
ASSPGLTNYGYT
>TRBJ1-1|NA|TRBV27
ASSLVGNTEAF
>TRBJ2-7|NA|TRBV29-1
SVDQVGEQY
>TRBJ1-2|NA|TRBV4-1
ASSQGWGRQVQGRSYGYT
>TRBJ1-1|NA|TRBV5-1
ASSSTGNTEAF
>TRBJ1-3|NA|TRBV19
ASSRGSGNTIY
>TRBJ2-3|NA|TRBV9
ASSVAGRGVRDTQY
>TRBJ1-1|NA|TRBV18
ASSPQGADTEAF
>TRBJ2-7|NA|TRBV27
ASSLVADSFYEQY
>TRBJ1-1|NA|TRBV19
ASSPQEGANTEAF
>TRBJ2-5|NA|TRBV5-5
ASSQLFTDRGQETQY
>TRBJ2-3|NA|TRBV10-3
AISPVSSGGSDTQY
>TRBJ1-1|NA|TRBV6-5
ASTRNTEAF
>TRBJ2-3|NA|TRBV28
ASEGRRTDTQY
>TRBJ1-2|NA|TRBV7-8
ASTPRGRIYGYT
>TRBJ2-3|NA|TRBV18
ASSPTGSDTQY
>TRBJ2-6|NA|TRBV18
ASSPFTDSSGANVLT
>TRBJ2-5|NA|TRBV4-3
ASSQGYGETQY
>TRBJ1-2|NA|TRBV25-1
ASSGTAYGYT
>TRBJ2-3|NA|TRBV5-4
ASSVGLAGGETDTQY
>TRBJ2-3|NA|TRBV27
ASSLSGVRDTQY
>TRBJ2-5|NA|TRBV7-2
ASSFARETQY
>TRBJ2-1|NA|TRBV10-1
ASSGGTSRPYNEQF
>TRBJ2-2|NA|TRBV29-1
SVDGDTGELF